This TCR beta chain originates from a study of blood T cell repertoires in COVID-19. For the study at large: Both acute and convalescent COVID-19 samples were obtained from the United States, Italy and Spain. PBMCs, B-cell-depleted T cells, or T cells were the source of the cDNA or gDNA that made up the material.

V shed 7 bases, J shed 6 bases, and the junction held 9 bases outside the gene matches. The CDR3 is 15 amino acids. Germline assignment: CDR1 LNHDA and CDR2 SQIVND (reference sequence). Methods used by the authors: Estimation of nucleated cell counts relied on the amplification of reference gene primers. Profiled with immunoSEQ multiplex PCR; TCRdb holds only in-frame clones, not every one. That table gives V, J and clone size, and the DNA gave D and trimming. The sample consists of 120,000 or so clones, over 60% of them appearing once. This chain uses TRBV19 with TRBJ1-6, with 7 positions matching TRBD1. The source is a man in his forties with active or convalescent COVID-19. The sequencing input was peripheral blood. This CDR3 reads CASTGQFKANSPLHF. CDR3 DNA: TGTGCCAGTACGGGACAGTTTAAAGCTAATTCACCCCTCCACTTT.